This T cell receptor (beta chain) was captured in a study of T cell repertoires in ileal Crohn's disease. About the research overall: Around 37% were active smokers at surgery; median disease duration was approximately 8.5 years.

Germline lookup yields CDR1 LNHDA and CDR2 SQIVND (reference sequence). V was pared by 5 bases and J by 0 bases, with 13 bases of the junction left unmatched. This CDR3 region has 18 residues. Study-wide findings and caveats: Every patient over 26.8% clonality showed endoscopic recurrence.

Here immunoSEQ multiplex PCR was the method, and the copy in TCRdb shows in-frame clones only, minus some. The table includes around 6,700 clones, around 75% detected once. In this sample, this clone turned up a few times. Its antigen is unidentified. The V call is TRBV19, the J call TRBJ1-5; 7 positions match TRBD1. The source is an adult with Crohn's disease. Sequenced: ileal tissue. The CDR3 DNA is TGTGCCAGTAGTTCCCCGGGGACAGTATGGGGTAGCAATCAGCCCCAGCATTTT. This translates into CASSSPGTVWGSNQPQHF.